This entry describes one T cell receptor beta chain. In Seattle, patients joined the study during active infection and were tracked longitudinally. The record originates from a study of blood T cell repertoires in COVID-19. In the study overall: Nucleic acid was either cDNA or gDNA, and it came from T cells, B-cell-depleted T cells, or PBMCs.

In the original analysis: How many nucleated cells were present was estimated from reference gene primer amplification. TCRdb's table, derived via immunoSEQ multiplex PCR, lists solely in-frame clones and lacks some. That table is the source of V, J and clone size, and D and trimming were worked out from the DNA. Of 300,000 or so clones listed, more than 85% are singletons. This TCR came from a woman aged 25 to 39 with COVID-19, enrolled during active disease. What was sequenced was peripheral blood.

The CDR3 is CASSLSGTSYNEQFF. In DNA form, the CDR3 reads TGTGCCAGCAGTTTATCGGGGACTAGCTACAATGAGCAGTTCTTC. The V gene is TRBV27, the J gene TRBJ2-1, with TRBD2 identical over 8 bases. Looked up from germline, CDR1 is MNHEY and CDR2 is SMNVEV (reference sequence). With 0 bases clipped from V and 3 bases from J, the junction kept 1 base outside the gene matches. The CDR3 has 15 residues.